This T cell receptor (beta chain) comes out of a study of post-analysis software for immune sequencing data. The overall study: Clinical courses comprised relapsing-remitting, secondary progressive and progressive-relapsing multiple sclerosis.

CDR1 SNHLY and CDR2 FYNNEI come from the germline V gene. Deletions cut 8 bases from V and 4 bases from J, with 17 bases between. The length of the CDR3 is 14 residues. Whole-study results and caveats: Significantly decreased normalized Chao1 diversity was recorded for multiple sclerosis patients relative to controls. TRBV5-6, TRBV5-1 and TRBV20-1 belonged to a set of a few TRBV segments that were more frequent in patients than controls. By F measure, samples from a shared preparation batch strongly co-clustered.

Presence of unique molecular identifiers characterized the TCR beta cDNA libraries. TCRdb reprocessed the PCR reads via MiXCR and lists one record per CDR3 protein. Here the sample spans under 900,000 distinct CDR3 sequences, roughly half being singletons. For this clonotype: Antigen unknown.

The TCR was taken from a girl between 5 and 17 years old with multiple sclerosis. V and J are TRBV2 and TRBJ1-2; no reliable D call. Material: blood. The CDR3: CASLGGAPGYGYTF. CDR3 DNA: TGTGCCAGCCTAGGAGGAGCACCAGGCTATGGCTACACCTTC.